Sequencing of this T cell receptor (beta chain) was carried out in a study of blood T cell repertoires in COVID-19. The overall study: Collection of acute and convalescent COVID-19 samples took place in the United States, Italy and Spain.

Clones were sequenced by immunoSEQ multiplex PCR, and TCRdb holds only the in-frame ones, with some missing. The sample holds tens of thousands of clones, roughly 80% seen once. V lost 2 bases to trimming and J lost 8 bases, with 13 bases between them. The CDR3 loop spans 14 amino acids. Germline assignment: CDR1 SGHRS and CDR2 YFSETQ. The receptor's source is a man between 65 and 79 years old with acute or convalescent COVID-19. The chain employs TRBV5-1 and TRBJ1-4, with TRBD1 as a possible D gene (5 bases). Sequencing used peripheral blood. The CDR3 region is CASSLQELAEKLFF. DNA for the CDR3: TGCGCCAGCAGCTTACAGGAGCTTGCAGAAAAACTGTTTTTT. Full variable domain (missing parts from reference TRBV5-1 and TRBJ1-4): KAGVTQTPRYLIKTRGQQVTLSCSPISGHRSVSWYQQTPGQGLQFLFEYFSETQRNKGNFPGRFSGRQFSNSRSEMNVSTLELGDSALYLCASSLQELAEKLFFGSGTQLSVL.